Following are 23 T cell receptor beta chains from one sample sequenced in a study of radiotherapy plus CTLA-4 blockade in lung cancer. The table came from immunoSEQ multiplex PCR; TCRdb's copy has only in-frame clones and leaves some out. The sample holds about 120,000 clones, 90% seen once. Material: peripheral blood, obtained from a patient treated with radiotherapy plus ipilimumab. These receptors were collected from a human donor with non-small cell lung cancer that progressed on radiotherapy plus ipilimumab.

This CDR3 reads CASSATRGGYTF. As DNA, the CDR3 is TGTGCCAGCAGCGCAACCCGAGGGGGCTACACCTTC. The chain joins TRBV6-5 to TRBJ1-2; D is ambiguous. Germline V lookup: CDR1 MNHEY, CDR2 SVGAGI. Trimming stripped 6 bases from V and 8 bases from J, with 13 bases between. The CDR3 covers 12 residues.

The rearrangement joins TRBV6-6 to TRBJ1-4; D is possibly TRBD1 (6 bases). V lost 7 bases, J lost 8 bases, and 20 bases lay in between. CDR1 and CDR2 from the germline V gene are MNHNY and SVGAGI (reference sequence). This CDR3 spans 15 amino acids. The CDR3 here is CASTGGAGTGEKLFF. CDR3 coding DNA: TGTGCCAGCACCGGGGGGGCAGGGACTGGGGAAAAACTGTTTTTT.

The CDR3 region has the DNA TGTGCCAGCAGCTTGGGTGTAGGGATCGCCTACGAGCAGTACTTC. Its protein is CASSLGVGIAYEQYF. V is TRBV5-6 and J is TRBJ2-7, with D uncertain. Trimming shortened V by 0 bases and J by 2 bases, and 12 bases separated the two germline ends. CDR1 SGHDT and CDR2 YYEEEE come from the germline V gene. The CDR3 totals 15 residues.

The chain couples TRBV7-8 to TRBJ1-3, with D perhaps matching TRBD1 (5 bases). Germline V gene data show CDR1 as SGHVS and CDR2 as FQNEAQ. The V end lost 5 bases, the J end lost 2 bases, and 13 bases lay between the germline ends. The CDR3 spans 15 residues. CDR3 region: CASSPWGETGNTIYF. The DNA of the CDR3 is TGTGCCAGCAGCCCATGGGGGGAGACTGGAAACACCATATATTTT.

The rearrangement uses TRBV18 and TRBJ1-2; perhaps TRBD1 as D (5 bases). From germline, CDR1 is KGHSH and CDR2 LQKENI. The CDR3 consists of 16 residues. The ends were cut back, 3 bases at V and 3 bases at J, with 17 bases in the middle. CDR3 sequence (DNA): TGTGCCAGCTCACCGGGGCCGGGAGGGAGAGACTATGGCTACACCTTC. Its translation is CASSPGPGGRDYGYTF.

This rearrangement joins TRBV2 to TRBJ2-3; 7 bases are shared with TRBD2. This CDR3 spans 14 amino acids. The V gene end was trimmed by 8 bases and the J gene end by 0 bases; junction bases not matched to a gene: 5. Germline-derived CDR1 and CDR2 are SNHLY and FYNNEI. CDR3 in DNA: TGTGCCAGCTCGACTAGCCCTAGCACAGATACGCAGTATTTT. Its protein is CASSTSPSTDTQYF.

This sequence joins TRBV5-1 and TRBJ1-5; D is undetermined. Trimming removed 0 bases at V and 3 bases at J, with 7 bases between. Germline CDR1 is SGHRS and CDR2 is YFSETQ. The CDR3 has 14 residues. CDR3 bases: TGCGCCAGCAGCTTGGTAGGCCTCAATCAGCCCCAGCATTTT. Amino acid sequence: CASSLVGLNQPQHF.

V usage is TRBV6-5 and J usage is TRBJ2-6; D gene unclear. This CDR3 has 15 residues. The ends were cut back, 5 bases at V and 4 bases at J, with 12 bases in the middle. CDR1 and CDR2 from the germline V gene are MNHEY and SVGAGI. The CDR3 loop is CASSAGPVGANVLTF. DNA of the CDR3: TGTGCCAGCAGTGCAGGCCCGGTAGGGGCCAACGTCCTGACTTTC.

This clone was counted once. The chain carries TRBV13 and TRBJ1-2; 8 bases fit TRBD1. Trimming removed 5 bases from V and 6 bases from J; junction bases left unmatched: 11. The germline CDR1 and CDR2 sequences are PRHDT and FYEKMQ (reference sequence). This CDR3 is built from 15 residues. The CDR3 spells CASSPFPTGENGYTF. Here the CDR3 DNA reads TGTGCCAGCAGCCCCTTCCCGACAGGGGAAAATGGCTACACCTTC.

The chain links TRBV7-3 to TRBJ1-2; D may be TRBD1 (6 bases). Germline CDR1 and CDR2: SGHTA and FQGTGA. The ends were cut back, 2 bases at V and 8 bases at J, with 15 bases in the middle. CDR3 length: 14 residues. Written as DNA, the CDR3 is TGTGCCAGCAGCTTATCCCCAGGGGAGGAGGGCTACACCTTC. It encodes CASSLSPGEEGYTF.

The chain couples TRBV5-4 to TRBJ1-4; no firm D call. The CDR3 has 16 amino acids. Germline V lookup: CDR1 SGHNT, CDR2 YYREEE (reference sequence). Trimming stripped 4 bases from V and 7 bases from J, with 20 bases between. The DNA of the CDR3 is TGTGCCAGCAGCCCCTCCCCTAGAGCCTATGGTGAAAAACTGTTTTTT. Residues: CASSPSPRAYGEKLFF.

The V gene is TRBV11-3, the J gene TRBJ2-2, with TRBD2 identical over 11 bases. The CDR3 loop spans 16 amino acids. Looked up from germline, CDR1 is SGHNT and CDR2 is YENEEA. V gave up 4 bases and J gave up 5 bases; unmatched junction bases: 6. CDR3 sequence: CASSSLAGDVTGELFF. DNA for the CDR3: TGTGCCAGCAGCTCACTAGCGGGAGATGTGACCGGGGAGCTGTTTTTT.

V and J are TRBV6-6 and TRBJ2-7; D might be TRBD2 (5 bases). V was pared by 0 bases and J by 2 bases, with 5 bases between. This CDR3 region has 13 residues. Per germline, CDR1 MNHNY and CDR2 SVGAGI (reference sequence). The CDR3 DNA sequence: TGTGCCAGCAGTTACTCCGGGGCCTACGAGCAGTACTTC. Its translation: CASSYSGAYEQYF.

This chain links TRBV18 with TRBJ2-2; no reliable D call. V was trimmed by 3 bases and J by 2 bases, leaving 4 bases between them. The germline gives CDR1 KGHSH, CDR2 LQKENI. This CDR3 contains 13 residues. This chain's CDR3 is CASSPSNTGELFF. In DNA, the CDR3 is TGTGCCAGCTCACCGAGCAACACCGGGGAGCTGTTTTTT. Together with reference TRBV18 and TRBJ2-2, the CDR3 gives the full variable domain: NAGVMQNPRHLVRRRGQEARLRCSPMKGHSHVYWYRQLPEEGLKFMVYLQKENIIDESGMPKERFSAEFPKEGPSILRIQQVVRGDSAAYFCASSPSNTGELFFGEGSRLTVL.

V gene TRBV6-5 combines with J gene TRBJ2-7; D might be TRBD1 or TRBD2, each matching 6 bases. CDR3 size: 14 residues. Germline V gene data show CDR1 as MNHEY and CDR2 as SVGAGI. V dropped 6 bases and J dropped 2 bases, with 14 bases sitting between them. In DNA, the CDR3 is TGTGCCAGCAGGTTATACAGGGAGGCCTACGAGCAGTACTTC. It is translated as CASRLYREAYEQYF.

J is TRBJ2-3 and V is TRBV29-1; no clear D. CDR1 SQVTM and CDR2 ANQGSEA come from the germline V gene. This CDR3 contains 13 residues. V lost 6 bases and J lost 3, with 13 bases in between. CDR3 bases: TGCAGCGTACTTCCCTCGGGTACAGATACGCAGTATTTT. Its translation: CSVLPSGTDTQYF.

V usage is TRBV5-1 and J usage is TRBJ2-3, with 8 bases that match TRBD1. The germline CDR1 and CDR2 sequences are SGHRS and YFSETQ. This CDR3 contains 15 residues. Trimming took 0 bases from V and 2 from J; bases not matched to a gene: 2. CDR3 sequence reads: CASSLGTGNTDTQYF. The CDR3 coding sequence is TGCGCCAGCAGCTTGGGGACAGGGAACACAGATACGCAGTATTTT.

The chain is built from TRBV2 and TRBJ2-3, with a weak D call TRBD1 (6 bases). The germline gives CDR1 SNHLY, CDR2 FYNNEI. V was trimmed by 5 bases and J by 2 bases, leaving 14 bases between them. The CDR3 extends over 15 amino acids. Written as DNA, the CDR3 is TGTGCCAGCAGTCTCAGGGGCCTCCCCACAGATACGCAGTATTTT. Its protein is CASSLRGLPTDTQYF.

The CDR3 DNA reads as TGCAGCTCAACAATGGGACAGGGGGATGGCTACACCTTC. Translated: CSSTMGQGDGYTF. This chain uses TRBV29-1 with TRBJ1-2; 11 bases line up with TRBD1. The junction had 8 bases not matched to a gene; V was cut back by 8 bases and J by 6 bases. Germline assignment: CDR1 SQVTM and CDR2 ANQGSEA. The CDR3 totals 13 residues.

The genes are TRBV7-9 and TRBJ2-3; 7 bases align to TRBD2. The CDR3 is 15 residues long. Germline V CDR1 and CDR2: SEHNR, FQNEAQ (reference sequence). The V gene end was trimmed by 4 bases and the J gene end by 5 bases; junction bases not matched to a gene: 9. The CDR3 sequence: CASSSLGRSEDTQYF. As DNA, the CDR3 is TGTGCCAGCAGCTCGCTCGGGAGGAGTGAAGATACGCAGTATTTT.

The CDR3 DNA is TGTGCCAGCATACCTCGGGGGGCTAACTATGGCTACACCTTC. Translation gives CASIPRGANYGYTF. The chain recombines TRBV19 with TRBJ1-2, with D possibly being TRBD1 (5 bases). The germline V gene has CDR1 LNHDA and CDR2 SQIVND (reference sequence). CDR3 length equals 14 residues. V was pared by 9 bases and J by 0 bases, with 14 bases between.

This clone appeared once. The chain has TRBV19 and TRBJ2-7; no definite D call. From germline, CDR1 is LNHDA and CDR2 SQIVND (reference sequence). V lost 3 bases to trimming and J lost 0 bases, with 9 bases between them. The CDR3 contains 14 residues. The CDR3 coding sequence is TGTGCCAGTAGTATTCGACCGCTCTCCTACGAGCAGTACTTC. It translates to CASSIRPLSYEQYF.

The chain recombines TRBV15 with TRBJ1-4; no clear D gene. The germline gives CDR1 LNHNV, CDR2 YYDKDF (reference sequence). V lost 3 bases and J lost 5, with 13 bases in between. The length of the CDR3 is 15 residues. CDR3 coding DNA: TGTGCCACCAGCAGGCAAGGATCGGAGAATGAAAAACTGTTTTTT. Its protein product is CATSRQGSENEKLFF.